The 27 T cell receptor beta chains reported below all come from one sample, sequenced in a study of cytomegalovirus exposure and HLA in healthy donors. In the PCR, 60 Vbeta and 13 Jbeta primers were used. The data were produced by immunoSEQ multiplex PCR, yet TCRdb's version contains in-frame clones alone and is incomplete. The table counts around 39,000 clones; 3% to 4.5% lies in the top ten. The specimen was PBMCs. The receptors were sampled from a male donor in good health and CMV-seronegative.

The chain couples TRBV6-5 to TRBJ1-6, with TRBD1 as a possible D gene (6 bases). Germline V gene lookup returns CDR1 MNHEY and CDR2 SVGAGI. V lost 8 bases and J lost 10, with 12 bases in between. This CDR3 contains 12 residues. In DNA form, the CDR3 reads TGTGCCAGCGGTCAGGGGCCCTCACCCCTCCACTTT. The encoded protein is CASGQGPSPLHF.

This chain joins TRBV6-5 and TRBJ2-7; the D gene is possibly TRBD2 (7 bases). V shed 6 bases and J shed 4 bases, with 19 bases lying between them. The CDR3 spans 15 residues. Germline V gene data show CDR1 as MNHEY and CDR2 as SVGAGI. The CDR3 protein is CASSPFRGGEYEQYF. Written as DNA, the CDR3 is TGTGCCAGCAGCCCGTTTAGGGGGGGGGAGTACGAGCAGTACTTC.

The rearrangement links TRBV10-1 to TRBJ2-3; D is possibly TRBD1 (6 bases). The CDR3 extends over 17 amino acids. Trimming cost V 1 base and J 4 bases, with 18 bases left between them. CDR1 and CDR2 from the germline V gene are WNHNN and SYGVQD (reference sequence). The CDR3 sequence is CASSELSRGSRADTQYF. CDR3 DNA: TGCGCCAGCAGTGAGTTAAGCAGGGGATCGAGGGCAGATACGCAGTATTTT.

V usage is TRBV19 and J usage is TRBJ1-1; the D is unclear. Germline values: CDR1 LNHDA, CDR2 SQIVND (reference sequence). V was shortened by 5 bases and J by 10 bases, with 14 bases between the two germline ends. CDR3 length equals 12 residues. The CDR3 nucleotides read TGTGCCAGTAGTCCCCAGTTCTCCCTAGCTTTCTTT. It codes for CASSPQFSLAFF.

This CDR3 is CASTKTRVPGELFF. CDR3 bases: TGTGCCAGCACCAAGACTAGGGTTCCCGGGGAGCTGTTTTTT. The genes are TRBV6-1 and TRBJ2-2; possible D gene TRBD2, 6 bases. Germline V gives CDR1 MNHNS, CDR2 SASEGT. This CDR3 contains 14 residues. V gave up 7 bases and J gave up 6 bases, with 15 bases separating them.

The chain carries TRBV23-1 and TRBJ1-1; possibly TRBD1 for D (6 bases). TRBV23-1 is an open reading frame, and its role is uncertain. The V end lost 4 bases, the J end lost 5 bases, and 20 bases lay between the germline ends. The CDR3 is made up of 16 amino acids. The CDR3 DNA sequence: TGCGCCAGCAGTCCCACAAATACAGGGAAGGGGACTGAAGCTTTCTTT. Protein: CASSPTNTGKGTEAFF.

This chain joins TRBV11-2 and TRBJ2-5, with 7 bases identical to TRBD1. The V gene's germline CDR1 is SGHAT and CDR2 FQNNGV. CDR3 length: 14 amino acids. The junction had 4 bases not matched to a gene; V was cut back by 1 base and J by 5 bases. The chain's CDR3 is CASSLGQGMETQYF. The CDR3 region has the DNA TGTGCCAGCAGCTTAGGACAGGGCATGGAGACCCAGTACTTC.

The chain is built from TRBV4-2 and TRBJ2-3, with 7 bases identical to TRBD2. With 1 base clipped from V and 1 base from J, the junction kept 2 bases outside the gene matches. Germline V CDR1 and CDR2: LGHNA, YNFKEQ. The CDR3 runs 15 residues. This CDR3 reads CASSQGLAGTDTQYF. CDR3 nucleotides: TGTGCCAGCAGCCAAGGGCTAGCGGGCACAGATACGCAGTATTTT.

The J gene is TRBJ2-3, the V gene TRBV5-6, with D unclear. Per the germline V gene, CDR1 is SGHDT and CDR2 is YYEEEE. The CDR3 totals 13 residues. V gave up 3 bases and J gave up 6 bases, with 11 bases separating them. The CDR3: CASSSGGVDTQYF. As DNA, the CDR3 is TGTGCCAGCAGCTCGGGTGGAGTGGATACGCAGTATTTT.

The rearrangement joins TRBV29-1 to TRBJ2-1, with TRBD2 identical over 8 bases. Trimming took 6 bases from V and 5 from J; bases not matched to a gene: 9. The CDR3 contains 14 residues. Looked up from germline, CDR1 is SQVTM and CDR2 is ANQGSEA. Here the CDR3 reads CSVARGGGDNEQFF. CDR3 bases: TGCAGCGTAGCCCGGGGGGGAGGGGACAATGAGCAGTTCTTC.

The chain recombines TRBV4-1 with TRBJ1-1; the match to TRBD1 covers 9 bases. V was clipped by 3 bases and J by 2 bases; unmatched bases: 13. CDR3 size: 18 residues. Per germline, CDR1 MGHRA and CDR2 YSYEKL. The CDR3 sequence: CASSHPGDRDAANTEAFF. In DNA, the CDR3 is TGCGCCAGCAGCCACCCCGGGGACAGGGATGCGGCAAACACTGAAGCTTTCTTT.

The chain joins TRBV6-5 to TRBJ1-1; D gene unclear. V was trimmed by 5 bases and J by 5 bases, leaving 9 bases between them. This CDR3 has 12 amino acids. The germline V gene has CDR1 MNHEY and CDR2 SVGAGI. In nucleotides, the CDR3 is TGTGCCAGCAGTCGGACTTGGACTGAAGCTTTCTTT. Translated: CASSRTWTEAFF.

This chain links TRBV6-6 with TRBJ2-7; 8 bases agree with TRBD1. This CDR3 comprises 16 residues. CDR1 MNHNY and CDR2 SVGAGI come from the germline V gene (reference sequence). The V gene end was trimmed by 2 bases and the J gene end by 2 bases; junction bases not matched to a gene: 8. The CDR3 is CASSYADRGEAYEQYF. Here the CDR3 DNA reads TGTGCCAGCAGTTACGCCGACAGGGGTGAGGCCTACGAGCAGTACTTC.

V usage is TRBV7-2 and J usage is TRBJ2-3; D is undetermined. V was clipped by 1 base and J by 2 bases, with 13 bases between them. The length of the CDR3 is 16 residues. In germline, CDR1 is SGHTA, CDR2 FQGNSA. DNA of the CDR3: TGTGCCAGCAGCTTAGTCCCCCTAAAGTTCACAGATACGCAGTATTTT. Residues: CASSLVPLKFTDTQYF.

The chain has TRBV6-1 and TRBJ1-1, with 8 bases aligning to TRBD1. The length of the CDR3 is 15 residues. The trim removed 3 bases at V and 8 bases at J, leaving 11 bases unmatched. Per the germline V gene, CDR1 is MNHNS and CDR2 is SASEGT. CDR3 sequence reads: CASSDSGTGRLEAFF. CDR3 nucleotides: TGTGCCAGCAGTGATTCGGGGACAGGAAGATTGGAAGCTTTCTTT.

CDR3 in DNA: TGTGCCAGCAGCCTAGGTTCAGGGGCTGTTGAAGCTTTCTTT. It translates to CASSLGSGAVEAFF. The rearrangement links TRBV2 to TRBJ1-1; maybe TRBD1 (6 bases). V lost 6 bases and J lost 7, with 18 bases in between. CDR1 and CDR2 (germline): SNHLY, FYNNEI. This CDR3 is built from 14 residues.

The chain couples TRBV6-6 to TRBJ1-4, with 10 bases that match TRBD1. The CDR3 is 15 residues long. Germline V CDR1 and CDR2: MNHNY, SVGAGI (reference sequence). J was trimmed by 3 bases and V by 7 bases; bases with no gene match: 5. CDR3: CASKGQGRSNEKLFF. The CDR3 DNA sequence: TGTGCCAGCAAGGGACAGGGGAGGTCTAATGAAAAACTGTTTTTT.

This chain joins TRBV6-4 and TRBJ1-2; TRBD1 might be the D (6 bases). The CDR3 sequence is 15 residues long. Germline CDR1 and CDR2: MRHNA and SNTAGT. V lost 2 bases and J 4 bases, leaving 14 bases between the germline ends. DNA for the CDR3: TGTGCCAGCAGTGACGGGACACCGACTGCCTATGGCTACACCTTC. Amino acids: CASSDGTPTAYGYTF.

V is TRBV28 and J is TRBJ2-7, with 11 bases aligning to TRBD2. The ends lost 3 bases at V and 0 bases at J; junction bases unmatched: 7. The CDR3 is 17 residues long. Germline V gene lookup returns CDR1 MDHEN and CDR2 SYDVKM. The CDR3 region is CASSFILAGDYSYEQYF. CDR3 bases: TGTGCCAGCAGTTTCATACTAGCGGGGGACTACTCCTACGAGCAGTACTTC. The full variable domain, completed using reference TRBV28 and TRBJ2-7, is DVKVTQSSRYLVKRTGEKVFLECVQDMDHENMFWYRQDPGLGLRLIYFSYDVKMKEKGDIPEGYSVSREKKERFSLILESASTNQTSMYLCASSFILAGDYSYEQYFGPGTRLTVT.

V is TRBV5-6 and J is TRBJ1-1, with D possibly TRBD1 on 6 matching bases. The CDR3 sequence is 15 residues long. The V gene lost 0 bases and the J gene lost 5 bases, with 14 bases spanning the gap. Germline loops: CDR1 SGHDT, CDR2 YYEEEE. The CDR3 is CASSLGQVGYTEAFF. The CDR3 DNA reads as TGTGCCAGCAGCTTGGGACAGGTTGGGTATACTGAAGCTTTCTTT.

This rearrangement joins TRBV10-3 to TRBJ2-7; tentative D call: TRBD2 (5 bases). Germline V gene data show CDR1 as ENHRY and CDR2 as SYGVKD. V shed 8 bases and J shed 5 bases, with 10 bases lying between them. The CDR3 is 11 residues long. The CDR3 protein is CAISRENEQYF. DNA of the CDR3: TGTGCCATCTCTAGGGAGAACGAGCAGTACTTC.

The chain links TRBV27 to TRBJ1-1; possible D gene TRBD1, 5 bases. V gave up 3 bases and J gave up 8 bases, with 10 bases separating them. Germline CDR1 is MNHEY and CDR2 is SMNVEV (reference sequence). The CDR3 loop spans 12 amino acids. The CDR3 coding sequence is TGTGCCAGCAGTTTGGCGGGGACGGAAGCTTTCTTT. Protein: CASSLAGTEAFF.

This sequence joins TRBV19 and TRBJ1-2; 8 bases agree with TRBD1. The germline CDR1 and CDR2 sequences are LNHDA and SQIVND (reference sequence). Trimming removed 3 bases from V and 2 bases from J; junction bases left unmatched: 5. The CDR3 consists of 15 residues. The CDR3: CASSISGGKNYGYTF. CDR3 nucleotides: TGTGCCAGTAGTATTTCAGGGGGCAAAAACTATGGCTACACCTTC.

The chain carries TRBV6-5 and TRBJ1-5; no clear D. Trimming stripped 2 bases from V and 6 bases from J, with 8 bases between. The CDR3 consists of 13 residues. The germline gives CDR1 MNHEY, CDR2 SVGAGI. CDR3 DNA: TGTGCCAGCAGTTACCGCACGGGTCAGCCCCAGCATTTT. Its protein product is CASSYRTGQPQHF.

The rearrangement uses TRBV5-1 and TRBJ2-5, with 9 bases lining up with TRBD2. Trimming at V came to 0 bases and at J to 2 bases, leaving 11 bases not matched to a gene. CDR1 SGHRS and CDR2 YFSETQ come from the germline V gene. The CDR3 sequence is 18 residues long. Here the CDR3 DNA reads TGCGCCAGCAGCTTGGCAATTGGGATAGCGGGGGTTCAAGAGACCCAGTACTTC. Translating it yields CASSLAIGIAGVQETQYF.

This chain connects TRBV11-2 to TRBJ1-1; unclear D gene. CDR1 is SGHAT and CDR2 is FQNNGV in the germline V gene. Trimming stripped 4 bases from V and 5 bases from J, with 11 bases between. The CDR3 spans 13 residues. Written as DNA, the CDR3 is TGTGCCAGCAGCTCCTCGATACGGACTGAAGCTTTCTTT. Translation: CASSSSIRTEAFF.

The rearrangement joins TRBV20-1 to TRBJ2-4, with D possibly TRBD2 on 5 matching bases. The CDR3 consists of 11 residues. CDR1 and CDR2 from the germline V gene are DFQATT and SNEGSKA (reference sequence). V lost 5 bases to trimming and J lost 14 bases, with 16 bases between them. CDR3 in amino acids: CSAWVEREEYF. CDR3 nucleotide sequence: TGCAGTGCTTGGGTAGAACGGGAAGAGTACTTC.